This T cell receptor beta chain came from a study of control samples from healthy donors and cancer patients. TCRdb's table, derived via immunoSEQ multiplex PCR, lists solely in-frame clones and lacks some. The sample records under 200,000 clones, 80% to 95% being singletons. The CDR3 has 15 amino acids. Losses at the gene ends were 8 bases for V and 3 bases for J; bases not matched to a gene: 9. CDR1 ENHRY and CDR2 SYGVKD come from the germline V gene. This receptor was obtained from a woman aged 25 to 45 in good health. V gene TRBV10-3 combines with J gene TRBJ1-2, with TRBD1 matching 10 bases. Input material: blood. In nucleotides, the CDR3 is TGTGCCATCGCTGGAGACGGGACAGGGGACTATGGCTACACCTTC. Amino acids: CAIAGDGTGDYGYTF.